These 2 T cell receptor beta chains came from one sample sequenced in a study of blood T cell repertoires in COVID-19. Libraries were prepared by immunoSEQ multiplex PCR; TCRdb keeps only in-frame clonotypes and omits some of them. The table lists 230,000 or so clones, 90% of them singletons. Sequenced material: peripheral blood. The receptors were sampled from an older woman with COVID-19, enrolled during active disease.

The gene calls are TRBV25-1 and TRBJ1-1; tentative D call: TRBD1 (5 bases). CDR1 is MGHDK, CDR2 SYGVNS, per germline. The CDR3 has 14 residues. V was cut by 2 bases and J by 1 base, with 8 bases left in between. As DNA, the CDR3 is TGTGCCAGCAGTGAAATTAGGGGGAACACTGAAGCTTTCTTT. This translates into CASSEIRGNTEAFF.

The chain couples TRBV2 to TRBJ1-5, with D unresolved. CDR1 is SNHLY and CDR2 is FYNNEI in the germline V gene. This CDR3 has 13 residues. V was trimmed by 6 bases and J by 7 bases, leaving 13 bases between them. The CDR3, as DNA: TGTGCCAGCAGATGGACCGGGAGGCAGCCCCAGCATTTT. This encodes CASRWTGRQPQHF.